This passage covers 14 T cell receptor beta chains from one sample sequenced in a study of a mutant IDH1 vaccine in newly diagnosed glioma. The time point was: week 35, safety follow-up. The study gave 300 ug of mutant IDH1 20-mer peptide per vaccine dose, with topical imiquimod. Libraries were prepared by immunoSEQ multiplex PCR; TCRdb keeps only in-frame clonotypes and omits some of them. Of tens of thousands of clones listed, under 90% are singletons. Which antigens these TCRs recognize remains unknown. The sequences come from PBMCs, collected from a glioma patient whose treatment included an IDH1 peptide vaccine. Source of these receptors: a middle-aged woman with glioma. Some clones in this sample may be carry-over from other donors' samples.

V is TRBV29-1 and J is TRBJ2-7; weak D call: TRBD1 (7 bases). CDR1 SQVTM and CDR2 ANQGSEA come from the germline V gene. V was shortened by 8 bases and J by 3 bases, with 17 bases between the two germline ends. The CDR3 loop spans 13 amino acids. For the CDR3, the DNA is TGCAGCTGCCGGGCAGGGGGGAGCTACGAGCAGTACTTC. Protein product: CSCRAGGSYEQYF.

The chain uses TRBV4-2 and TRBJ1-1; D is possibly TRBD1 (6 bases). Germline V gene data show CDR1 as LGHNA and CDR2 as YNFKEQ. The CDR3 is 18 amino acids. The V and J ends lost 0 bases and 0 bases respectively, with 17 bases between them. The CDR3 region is CASSQDIRGSTMNTEAFF. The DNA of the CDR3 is TGTGCCAGCAGCCAAGATATCAGGGGCAGTACAATGAACACTGAAGCTTTCTTT.

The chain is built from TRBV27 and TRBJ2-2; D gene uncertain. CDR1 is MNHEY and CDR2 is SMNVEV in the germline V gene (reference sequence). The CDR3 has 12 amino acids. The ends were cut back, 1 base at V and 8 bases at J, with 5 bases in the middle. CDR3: CASSLLAGELFF. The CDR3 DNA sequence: TGTGCCAGCAGTTTATTGGCGGGGGAGCTGTTTTTT.

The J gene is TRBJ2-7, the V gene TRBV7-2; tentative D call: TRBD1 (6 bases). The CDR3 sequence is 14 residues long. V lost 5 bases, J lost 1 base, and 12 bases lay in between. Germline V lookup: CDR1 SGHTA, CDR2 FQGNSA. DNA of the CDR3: TGTGCCAGCAGCGGCAGGGGCTTGTCCTACGAGCAGTACTTC. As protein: CASSGRGLSYEQYF.

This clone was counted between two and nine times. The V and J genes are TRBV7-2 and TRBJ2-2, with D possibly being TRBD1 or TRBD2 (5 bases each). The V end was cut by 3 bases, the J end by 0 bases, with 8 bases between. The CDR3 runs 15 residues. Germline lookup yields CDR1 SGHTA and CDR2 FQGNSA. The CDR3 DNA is TGTGCCAGCAGCTTGGGACCGTCGAACACCGGGGAGCTGTTTTTT. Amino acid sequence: CASSLGPSNTGELFF.

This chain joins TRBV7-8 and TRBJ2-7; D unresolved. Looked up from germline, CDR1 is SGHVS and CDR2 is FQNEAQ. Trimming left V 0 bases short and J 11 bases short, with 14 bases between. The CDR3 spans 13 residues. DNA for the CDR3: TGTGCCAGCAGCTTAGCGCCCGGTTCCAAAAAGTACTTC. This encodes CASSLAPGSKKYF.

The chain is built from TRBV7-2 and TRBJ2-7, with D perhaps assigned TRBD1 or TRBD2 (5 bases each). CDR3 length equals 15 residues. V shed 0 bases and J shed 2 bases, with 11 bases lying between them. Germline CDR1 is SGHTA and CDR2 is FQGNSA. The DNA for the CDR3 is TGTGCCAGCAGCTTAGCCGGGACGAGAACCTACGAGCAGTACTTC. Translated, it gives CASSLAGTRTYEQYF.

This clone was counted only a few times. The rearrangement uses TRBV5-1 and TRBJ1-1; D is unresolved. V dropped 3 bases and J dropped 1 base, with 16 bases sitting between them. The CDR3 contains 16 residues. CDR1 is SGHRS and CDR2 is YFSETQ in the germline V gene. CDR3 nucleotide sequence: TGCGCCAGCAGCTCACAAGGAGCCGATAGGAACACTGAAGCTTTCTTT. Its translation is CASSSQGADRNTEAFF.

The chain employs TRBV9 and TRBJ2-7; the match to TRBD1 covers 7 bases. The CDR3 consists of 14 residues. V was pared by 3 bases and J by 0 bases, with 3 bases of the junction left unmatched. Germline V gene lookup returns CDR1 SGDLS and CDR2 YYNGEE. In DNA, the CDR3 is TGTGCCAGCAGCGCTACAGGGGCCTCCTACGAGCAGTACTTC. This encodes CASSATGASYEQYF.

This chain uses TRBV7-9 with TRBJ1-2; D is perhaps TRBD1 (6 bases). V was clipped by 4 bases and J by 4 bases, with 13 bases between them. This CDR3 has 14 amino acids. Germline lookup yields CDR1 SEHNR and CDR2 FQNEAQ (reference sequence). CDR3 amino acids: CASSSRGAVYGYTF. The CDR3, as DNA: TGTGCCAGCAGCTCCCGGGGGGCAGTCTATGGCTACACCTTC.

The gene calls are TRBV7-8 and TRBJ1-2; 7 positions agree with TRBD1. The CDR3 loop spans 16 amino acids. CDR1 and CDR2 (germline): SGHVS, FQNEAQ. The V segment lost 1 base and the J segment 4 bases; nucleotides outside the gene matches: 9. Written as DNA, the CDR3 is TGTGCCAGCAGCTTAGTTACTCAAGGGGGCCGCTATGGCTACACCTTC. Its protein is CASSLVTQGGRYGYTF.

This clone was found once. The DNA of the CDR3 is TGTGCCAGCAGTTTAGGAGCTGAAGCTTTCTTT. It yields the protein CASSLGAEAFF. The rearrangement links TRBV5-4 to TRBJ1-1; D ambiguous. This CDR3 is built from 11 residues. The germline gives CDR1 SGHNT, CDR2 YYREEE (reference sequence). Trimming removed 5 bases from V and 6 bases from J, with 8 bases in between. Using reference TRBV5-4 and TRBJ1-1 for the parts outside the CDR3, the full variable domain is ETGVTQSPTHLIKTRGQQVTLRCSSQSGHNTVSWYQQALGQGPQFIFQYYREEENGRGNFPPRFSGLQFPNYSSELNVNALELDDSALYLCASSLGAEAFFGQGTRLTVV.

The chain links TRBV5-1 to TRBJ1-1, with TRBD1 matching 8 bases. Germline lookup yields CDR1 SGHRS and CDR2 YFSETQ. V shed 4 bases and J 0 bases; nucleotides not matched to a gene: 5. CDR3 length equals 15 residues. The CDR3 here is CASSRTGLVNTEAFF. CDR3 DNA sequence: TGCGCCAGCAGCAGGACAGGGCTCGTGAACACTGAAGCTTTCTTT.

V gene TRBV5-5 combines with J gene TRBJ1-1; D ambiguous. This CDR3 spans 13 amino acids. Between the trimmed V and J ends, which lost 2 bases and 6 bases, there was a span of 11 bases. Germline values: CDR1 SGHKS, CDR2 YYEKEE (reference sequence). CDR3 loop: CASSFSPGAEAFF. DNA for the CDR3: TGTGCCAGCAGCTTTTCCCCAGGTGCTGAAGCTTTCTTT.